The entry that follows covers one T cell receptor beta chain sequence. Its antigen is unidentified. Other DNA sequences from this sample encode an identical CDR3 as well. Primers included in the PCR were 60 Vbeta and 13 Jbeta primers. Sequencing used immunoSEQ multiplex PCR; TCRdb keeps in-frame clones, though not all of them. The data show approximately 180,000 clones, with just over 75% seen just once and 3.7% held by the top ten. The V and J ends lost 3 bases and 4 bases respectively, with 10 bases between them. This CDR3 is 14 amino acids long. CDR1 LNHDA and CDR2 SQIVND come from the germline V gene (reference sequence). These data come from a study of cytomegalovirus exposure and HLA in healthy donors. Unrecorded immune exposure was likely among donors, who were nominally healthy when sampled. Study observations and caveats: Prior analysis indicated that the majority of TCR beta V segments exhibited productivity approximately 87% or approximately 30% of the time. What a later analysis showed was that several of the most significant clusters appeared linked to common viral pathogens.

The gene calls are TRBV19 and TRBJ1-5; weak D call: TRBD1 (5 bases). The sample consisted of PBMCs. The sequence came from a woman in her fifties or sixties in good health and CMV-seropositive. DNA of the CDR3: TGTGCCAGTAGTATGGGGGGAAGTAATCAGCCCCAGCATTTT. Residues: CASSMGGSNQPQHF.